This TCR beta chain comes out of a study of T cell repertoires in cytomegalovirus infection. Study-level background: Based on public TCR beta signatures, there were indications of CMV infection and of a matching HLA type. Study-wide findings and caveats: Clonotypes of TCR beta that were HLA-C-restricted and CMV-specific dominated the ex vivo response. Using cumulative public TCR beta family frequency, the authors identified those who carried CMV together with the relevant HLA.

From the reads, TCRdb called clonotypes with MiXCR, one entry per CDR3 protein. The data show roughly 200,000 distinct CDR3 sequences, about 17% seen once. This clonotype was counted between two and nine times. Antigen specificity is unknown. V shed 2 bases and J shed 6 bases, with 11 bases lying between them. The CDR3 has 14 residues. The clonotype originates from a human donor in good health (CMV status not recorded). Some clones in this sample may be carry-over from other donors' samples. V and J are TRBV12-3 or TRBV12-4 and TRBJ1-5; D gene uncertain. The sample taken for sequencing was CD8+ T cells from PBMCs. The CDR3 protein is CASSLNSPGQPQHF. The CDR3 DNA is TGTGCCAGCAGTTTAAACAGCCCCGGTCAGCCCCAGCATTTT.